The clone carrying this T cell receptor (beta chain) was observed at least ten times. Its antigen is undetermined. The CDR3 length is 15 residues. Germline V gene data show CDR1 as SGHRS and CDR2 as YFSETQ. The ends lost 4 bases at V and 5 bases at J; junction bases unmatched: 11. The sample belongs to a study of response to subunit inactivated influenza vaccine. TCRdb re-called the RT-PCR reads with MiXCR, one entry per CDR3 protein. This sample yields over 750,000 distinct CDR3 sequences, of which around 20% are seen a single time; more than 8.5% belongs to the top ten. Study findings and constraints: Only a handful of new T cells, the authors suggested, are recruited with each seasonal influenza vaccination.

This receptor was taken from a man aged 50 or older who received an inactivated influenza vaccine. The material sequenced was PBMCs from blood, taken more than 4 days after vaccination. V usage is TRBV5-1 and J usage is TRBJ2-5; 7 nucleotides agree with TRBD1. The DNA for the CDR3 is TGCGCCAGCAGCCCTCAACAGGGGCCCCGGGAGACCCAGTACTTC. Protein: CASSPQQGPRETQYF.